This TCR beta chain emerged from a study of cytomegalovirus exposure and HLA in healthy donors. The CDR3 runs 15 residues. CDR1 and CDR2 (germline): MDHEN, SYDVKM. The V gene end was trimmed by 8 bases and the J gene end by 4 bases; junction bases not matched to a gene: 4. Only in-frame clones appear in the TCRdb table, and some are missing; sequencing was by immunoSEQ multiplex PCR. The table shows more than 150,000 clones, with approximately 84% occurring only once. This chain joins TRBV28 and TRBJ2-2, with 13 positions matching TRBD2. Material: PBMCs. This sequence was found in a man younger than 35 in good health and CMV-seropositive. The CDR3 spells CASSGLAGLTGELFF. CDR3 DNA sequence: TGTGCCAGCTCGGGACTAGCGGGACTCACCGGGGAGCTGTTTTTT.